Shown below are 32 T cell receptor beta chains from a single sample sequenced in a study of blood T cell repertoires in COVID-19. The repertoire was sequenced with immunoSEQ multiplex PCR; TCRdb's copy has only in-frame clones and lacks some. The repertoire holds some 300,000 clones, with 75% to 90% as singletons. The sequencing input was peripheral blood. The receptors derive from a woman aged 70-85 years with COVID-19, enrolled during active disease.

This rearrangement joins TRBV5-1 to TRBJ2-7; 8 positions agree with TRBD1. This CDR3 contains 16 residues. The trim removed 5 bases at V and 0 bases at J, leaving 10 bases unmatched. Germline CDR1 SGHRS, CDR2 YFSETQ. DNA of the CDR3: TGCGCCAGCAGTCCCCTTGGGACAGGAAACTCCTACGAGCAGTACTTC. It specifies CASSPLGTGNSYEQYF.

This chain connects TRBV3-1 (or the pseudogene TRBV3-2) to TRBJ2-2; D ambiguous. Trimming pared 0 bases from V and 2 bases from J, leaving 10 bases between. This CDR3 comprises 16 residues. The germline CDR1 and CDR2 sequences are LGHDT and YNNKEL (reference sequence). In DNA form, the CDR3 reads TGTGCCAGCAGCCAAGATCGATCCTATAACACCGGGGAGCTGTTTTTT. Its protein product is CASSQDRSYNTGELFF.

The chain combines TRBV19 with TRBJ1-2; tentatively, D is TRBD1 (5 bases). There are 14 residues in the CDR3. With 3 bases removed from V and 6 bases from J, the gap between germline ends came to 14 bases. From germline, CDR1 is LNHDA and CDR2 SQIVND (reference sequence). The CDR3 DNA reads as TGTGCCAGTAGTATCCCCCGGACAAGAGATGGCTACACCTTC. Its protein product is CASSIPRTRDGYTF.

This chain connects TRBV4-2 to TRBJ2-7; D is unclear. The germline gives CDR1 LGHNA, CDR2 YNFKEQ. V was trimmed by 1 base and J by 6 bases, leaving 10 bases between them. The CDR3 contains 13 residues. The CDR3 bases are TGTGCCAGCAGCCAAGTCTCGGTCTCCGAGCAGTACTTC. This gives the protein CASSQVSVSEQYF.

The chain is built from TRBV5-4 and TRBJ1-2; maybe TRBD1 (5 bases). V was clipped by 4 bases and J by 4 bases, with 20 bases between them. The CDR3 runs to 16 residues. Germline CDR1 is SGHNT and CDR2 is YYREEE (reference sequence). For the CDR3, the DNA is TGTGCCAGCAGCCCAGATCGCCCGGGGGTAGGCTATGGCTACACCTTC. It encodes CASSPDRPGVGYGYTF.

The CDR3 DNA follows: TGTGCCAGCAGCCCCCGGGACAGGGACAATCAGCCCCAGCATTTT. It specifies CASSPRDRDNQPQHF. The chain has TRBV7-2 and TRBJ1-5; 9 nucleotides align to TRBD1. Germline V CDR1 and CDR2: SGHTA, FQGNSA. The V and J ends lost 5 bases and 3 bases, in that order; junction bases with no gene match: 5. There are 15 residues in the CDR3.

J is TRBJ1-2 and V is TRBV10-3; 8 bases line up with TRBD1. The CDR3 length is 15 residues. Looked up from germline, CDR1 is ENHRY and CDR2 is SYGVKD. V gave up 3 bases and J gave up 4 bases; unmatched junction bases: 7. Here the CDR3 reads CAISERTGSTYGYTF. DNA for the CDR3: TGTGCCATCAGTGAACGGACAGGGTCGACCTATGGCTACACCTTC.

The V gene is TRBV7-2, the J gene TRBJ1-6, with 9 bases aligning to TRBD1. Germline V CDR1 and CDR2: SGHTA, FQGNSA. The CDR3 loop spans 15 amino acids. With V trimmed by 0 bases and J by 8 bases, 2 bases remained unmatched. This CDR3 is CASSLAGTGYSPLHF. CDR3 DNA: TGTGCCAGCAGCTTAGCGGGGACAGGGTATTCACCCCTCCACTTT.

The chain combines TRBV10-1 with TRBJ2-5; possibly TRBD2 for D (7 bases). Germline assignment: CDR1 WNHNN and CDR2 SYGVQD (reference sequence). This CDR3 has 13 residues. V was clipped by 3 bases and J by 4 bases, with 9 bases between them. CDR3 nucleotides: TGCGCCAGCAGTGACGGGGGGCGAGAGACCCAGTACTTC. Protein sequence: CASSDGGRETQYF.

V gene TRBV27 combines with J gene TRBJ2-7; 8 bases fit TRBD1. The CDR3 has 14 residues. V lost 5 bases, J lost 5 bases, and 8 bases stayed unmatched. Germline CDR1 MNHEY, CDR2 SMNVEV (reference sequence). CDR3 amino acids: CASSPRTGTHEQYF. CDR3 sequence (DNA): TGTGCCAGCAGTCCCCGGACAGGGACTCACGAGCAGTACTTC.

V usage is TRBV9 and J usage is TRBJ2-5, with 10 bases aligning to TRBD2. V gave up 0 bases and J gave up 4 bases; unmatched junction bases: 3. The CDR3 length is 15 residues. CDR1 SGDLS and CDR2 YYNGEE come from the germline V gene. CDR3 DNA sequence: TGTGCCAGCAGCGTAGCTAGCGGGGGAGGAGAGACCCAGTACTTC. Translation: CASSVASGGGETQYF.

This clone has only a few counts. V usage is TRBV24-1 and J usage is TRBJ1-5; 10 bases align to TRBD1. Germline CDR1 reads KGHDR; CDR2 reads SFDVKD. V lost 3 bases to trimming and J lost 4 bases; unmatched junction nucleotides: 5. This CDR3 region has 16 residues. CDR3 sequence: CATSDGSGQGNQPQHF. CDR3 bases: TGTGCCACCAGTGATGGCTCGGGACAGGGGAATCAGCCCCAGCATTTT.

The chain recombines TRBV29-1 with TRBJ1-2, with 9 bases fitting TRBD1. From germline, CDR1 is SQVTM and CDR2 ANQGSEA. Trimming removed 5 bases from V and 7 bases from J; junction bases left unmatched: 5. The CDR3 is 12 residues long. The CDR3 bases are TGCAGCGTTCCCGGGACAGGGCTTGGCTACACCTTC. This codes for CSVPGTGLGYTF.

This rearrangement joins TRBV3-1 (or the pseudogene TRBV3-2) to TRBJ2-3; 8 bases align to TRBD2. The V gene end was trimmed by 0 bases and the J gene end by 2 bases; junction bases not matched to a gene: 7. This CDR3 is built from 17 residues. Germline V CDR1 and CDR2: LGHDT, YNNKEL (reference sequence). CDR3 residues: CASSQDLGGGTTDTQYF. The DNA for the CDR3 is TGTGCCAGCAGCCAAGATCTCGGGGGGGGAACCACAGATACGCAGTATTTT.

The chain recombines TRBV19 with TRBJ2-7; maybe TRBD1 (5 bases). The germline V and J ends were trimmed by 0 bases and 4 bases, with 10 bases remaining between them. CDR3 length: 14 residues. Per the germline V gene, CDR1 is LNHDA and CDR2 is SQIVND (reference sequence). CDR3 bases: TGTGCCAGTAGTATAGATTCAAAGGGGTACGAGCAGTACTTC. Translation: CASSIDSKGYEQYF.

The chain has TRBV13 and TRBJ2-4, with D hard to call. The V end was cut by 0 bases, the J end by 3 bases, with 12 bases between. CDR3 length: 16 residues. The germline CDR1 and CDR2 sequences are PRHDT and FYEKMQ (reference sequence). The CDR3 region is CASSLGPPLGKNIQYF. CDR3 bases: TGTGCCAGCAGCTTAGGACCGCCCCTCGGCAAAAACATTCAGTACTTC.

This chain links TRBV24-1 with TRBJ1-1; D remains ambiguous. The CDR3 covers 12 residues. Trimming removed 8 bases at V and 4 bases at J, with 10 bases between. Germline V gene data show CDR1 as KGHDR and CDR2 as SFDVKD. The DNA of the CDR3 is TGTGCCACCATGCAGGATTCCACTGAAGCTTTCTTT. This translates into CATMQDSTEAFF.

The chain carries TRBV7-7 and TRBJ2-3, with D possibly matching TRBD2 (7 bases). The CDR3 covers 14 residues. Germline V gene data show CDR1 as SSHAT and CDR2 as FNYEAQ (reference sequence). V lost 5 bases, J lost 3 bases, and 12 bases lay in between. The CDR3 DNA reads as TGTGCCAGCAGCCCCCGGGGGGCAACAGATACGCAGTATTTT. This sequence encodes CASSPRGATDTQYF.

The chain has TRBV5-1 and TRBJ2-5, with D maybe TRBD1 (6 bases). This CDR3 comprises 15 residues. Germline V CDR1 and CDR2: SGHRS, YFSETQ. V lost 0 bases and J 4 bases, leaving 13 bases between the germline ends. The CDR3 spells CASSLARGRGETQYF. In DNA form, the CDR3 reads TGCGCCAGCAGCTTGGCCAGGGGTCGGGGAGAGACCCAGTACTTC.

J is TRBJ1-4 and V is TRBV24-1; tentatively, D is TRBD1 (6 bases). The V gene's germline CDR1 is KGHDR and CDR2 SFDVKD. The V gene lost 6 bases and the J gene lost 3 bases, with 13 bases spanning the gap. This CDR3 contains 15 residues. The CDR3 nucleotides read TGTGCCACCAGTCGGGCAGGGGATCCTAATGAAAAACTGTTTTTT. Protein: CATSRAGDPNEKLFF.

V and J are TRBV21-1 and TRBJ2-5; the D call in the table, TRBD2, was not verified against the DNA. TRBV21-1 is assigned pseudogene status. The CDR3 spans 8 residues. CDR3 in amino acids: CARETQYF. In DNA, the CDR3 is TGTGCTAGAGAGACCCAGTACTTC.

The chain links TRBV4-2 to TRBJ2-1; 9 bases match TRBD2. The V and J ends lost 1 base and 3 bases, in that order; junction bases with no gene match: 10. Germline CDR1 is LGHNA and CDR2 is YNFKEQ. This CDR3 contains 18 residues. The CDR3 sequence: CASSQAWVAGVLYNEQFF. For the CDR3, the DNA is TGTGCCAGCAGCCAAGCGTGGGTAGCGGGGGTCCTCTACAATGAGCAGTTCTTC.

This chain joins TRBV18 and TRBJ1-4; TRBD1 agrees at 7 bases. The J segment lost 8 bases and the V segment lost 3 bases, leaving 12 bases of the junction unmatched. CDR1 is KGHSH and CDR2 is LQKENI in the germline V gene. CDR3 length: 16 residues. This CDR3 is CASSPSLGQGEEKLFF. In DNA, the CDR3 is TGTGCCAGCTCACCGAGCCTGGGGCAGGGGGAAGAAAAACTGTTTTTT.

This chain links TRBV6-6 with TRBJ1-1; D unresolved. V lost 7 bases and J 5 bases, leaving 17 bases between the germline ends. The CDR3 extends over 14 amino acids. The V gene's germline CDR1 is MNHNY and CDR2 SVGAGI (reference sequence). CDR3 sequence (DNA): TGTGCCAGCACCACCTCACCGGGAATGACTGAAGCTTTCTTT. Encoded protein: CASTTSPGMTEAFF.

The V gene is TRBV9, the J gene TRBJ1-1; TRBD1 matches at 7 bases. Germline lookup yields CDR1 SGDLS and CDR2 YYNGEE. The J segment lost 0 bases and the V segment lost 3 bases, leaving 5 bases of the junction unmatched. There are 15 residues in the CDR3. CDR3 coding DNA: TGTGCCAGCAGCGCGGAGGGACAGTTGAACACTGAAGCTTTCTTT. This translates into CASSAEGQLNTEAFF.

This sequence joins TRBV30 and TRBJ1-4; 8 nucleotides match TRBD1. Germline V lookup: CDR1 GTSNPN, CDR2 SVGIG (reference sequence). With V trimmed by 3 bases and J by 0 bases, 0 bases remained unmatched. CDR3 length: 14 amino acids. CDR3 sequence (DNA): TGTGCCTGGAGGGGACAGGCAACTAATGAAAAACTGTTTTTT. It encodes CAWRGQATNEKLFF.

This rearrangement joins TRBV18 to TRBJ2-7, with D uncertain. CDR1 and CDR2 from the germline V gene are KGHSH and LQKENI. CDR3 length equals 12 residues. The V end was cut by 5 bases, the J end by 1 base, with 6 bases between. CDR3 sequence reads: CASSTVSYEQYF. In DNA form, the CDR3 reads TGTGCCAGCTCAACGGTTTCCTACGAGCAGTACTTC.

This chain connects TRBV4-3 to TRBJ1-4; 12 bases match TRBD1. CDR1 and CDR2 from the germline V gene are LGHNA and YSLEER. The V and J ends lost 5 bases and 8 bases, in that order; junction bases with no gene match: 9. The CDR3 length is 16 residues. The chain's CDR3 is CASSWDRGLPGEKLFF. The CDR3 bases are TGCGCCAGCAGCTGGGACAGGGGGCTGCCGGGGGAAAAACTGTTTTTT.

The rearrangement uses TRBV28 and TRBJ1-5; 7 bases match TRBD1. The CDR3 has 16 amino acids. Trimming at V came to 7 bases and at J to 0 bases, leaving 9 bases not matched to a gene. The germline V gene has CDR1 MDHEN and CDR2 SYDVKM. The CDR3 DNA is TGTGCCAGCAACTCAGGACAGGCCTATAGCAATCAGCCCCAGCATTTT. Translating gives CASNSGQAYSNQPQHF.

The V and J genes are TRBV28 and TRBJ1-5; TRBD1 matches at 8 bases. Germline V lookup: CDR1 MDHEN, CDR2 SYDVKM. CDR3 length equals 13 residues. V shed 7 bases and J 5 bases; nucleotides not matched to a gene: 4. The CDR3 region has the DNA TGTGCCAGCATCGACAGGGGAGATCAGCCCCAGCATTTT. As protein: CASIDRGDQPQHF.

The chain links TRBV7-2 to TRBJ2-3; a possible D gene is TRBD2 (5 bases). CDR3 length equals 14 residues. The germline V gene encodes CDR1 SGHTA and CDR2 FQGNSA. V gave up 0 bases and J gave up 8 bases, with 12 bases separating them. CDR3 amino acids: CASSLAPSEGTQYF. The CDR3 region has the DNA TGTGCCAGCAGCTTAGCCCCATCCGAGGGTACGCAGTATTTT.

The chain has TRBV30 and TRBJ1-2; TRBD1 is a possible D gene (6 bases). Germline lookup yields CDR1 GTSNPN and CDR2 SVGIG (reference sequence). Trimming took off 2 bases at V and 8 bases at J, with 18 bases between the two ends. This CDR3 region has 14 residues. DNA for the CDR3: TGTGCCTGGAGTATCATTAGGGACAAGGGGGGCTACACCTTC. The encoded protein is CAWSIIRDKGGYTF.